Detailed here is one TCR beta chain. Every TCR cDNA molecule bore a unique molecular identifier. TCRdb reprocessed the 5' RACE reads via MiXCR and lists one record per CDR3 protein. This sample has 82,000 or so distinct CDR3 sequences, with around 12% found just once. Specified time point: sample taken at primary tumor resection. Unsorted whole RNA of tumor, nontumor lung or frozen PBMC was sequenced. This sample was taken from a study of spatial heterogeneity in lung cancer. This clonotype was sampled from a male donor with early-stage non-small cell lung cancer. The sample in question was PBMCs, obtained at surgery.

CDR3 nucleotides: TGTGCCAGCAGTGGAGACAGGGATGATGAAAAACTGTTTTTT. The encoded protein is CASSGDRDDEKLFF. V gene TRBV12-3 or TRBV12-4 combines with J gene TRBJ1-4; 7 nucleotides line up with TRBD1. V was pared by 5 bases and J by 6 bases, with 6 bases of the junction left unmatched. The CDR3 runs to 14 residues.